These T cell receptor beta chains were read from a single sample in a study of cytomegalovirus exposure and HLA in healthy donors. Clones were read by immunoSEQ multiplex PCR, and TCRdb kept only the in-frame ones, dropping some. The data hold 150,000 to 200,000 clones, with about 86% observed a single time. Sequences were obtained from PBMCs. These receptors were collected from a woman aged 25-40 years in good health and CMV-seronegative. Both conserved end residues are part of each CDR3. The D gene is left open where the match is weak. Clone size is not always given. Where it is, it says once, few, many or a class for expanded clones.

J | size | D | V | DNA | CDR3
TRBJ2-3 | few | . | TRBV9 | TGTGCCAGCAGCGAACGCTTAGGGGAGGAAGGAGATACGCAGTATTTT | CASSERLGEEGDTQYF
TRBJ2-6 | . | . | TRBV6-5 | TGTGCCAGCAGTTACTCGCGGAGCTCTGGGGCCAACGTCCTGACTTTC | CASSYSRSSGANVLTF
TRBJ1-1 | . | . | TRBV27 | TGTGCCAGCAGTTTTGGCGACAGCAACGCTGAAGCTTTCTTT | CASSFGDSNAEAFF
TRBJ1-1 | . | . | TRBV30 | TGTGCCTGGGGGAAGCTACAGGAATGGAACACTGAAGCTTTCTTT | CAWGKLQEWNTEAFF
TRBJ2-2 | . | TRBD2 | TRBV7-6 | TGTGCCAGCAGCCCAAGCGGTCGGAGACTAGCGGGAAACACCGGGGAGCTGTTTTTT | CASSPSGRRLAGNTGELFF
TRBJ2-3 | . | TRBD2 | TRBV11-2 | TGTGCCAGCAGCTTTCGGGGACTAGCCCTAGATACGCAGTATTTT | CASSFRGLALDTQYF
TRBJ2-1 | . | TRBD2 | TRBV19 | TGTGCCAGTAGGAAAGGACTAGCGGGCTACAATGAGCAGTTCTTC | CASRKGLAGYNEQFF
TRBJ2-5 | . | TRBD2 | TRBV28 | TGTGCCAGCAGCTCCCGTAGCGGGGGGCCCGGTGAGACCCAGTACTTC | CASSSRSGGPGETQYF
TRBJ2-7 | . | . | TRBV28 | TGTGCCAGCAGCCGCGTTATAAGGGGCCCCTACGAGCAGTACTTC | CASSRVIRGPYEQYF
TRBJ1-1 | . | TRBD1 | TRBV7-9 | TGTTCCAGCAGCTCTCCCGGGACAGGGAACACTGAAGCTTTCTTT | CSSSSPGTGNTEAFF
TRBJ2-5 | . | . | TRBV29-1 | TGCAGCGCCCTCCGAAAAAGGACAGCCACCCGGGAGACCCAGTACTTC | CSALRKRTATRETQYF
TRBJ2-7 | . | TRBD1 | TRBV27 | TGTGCCAGCAGTTTCAAAGGACAGGGGGTAAGGTACTACGAGCAGTACTTC | CASSFKGQGVRYYEQYF
TRBJ1-1 | . | . | TRBV6-5 | TGTGCCAGCAGCCACACGGGGACAAATAAAGCTTTCTTT | CASSHTGTNKAFF
TRBJ2-1 | . | . | TRBV4-2 | TGTGCCAGCAGCCAACCGTCAGGGGTTCGGAGACCCCACAATGAGCAGTTCTTC | CASSQPSGVRRPHNEQFF
TRBJ2-7 | few | TRBD1 | TRBV11-1 | TGTGCCAGCAGCTTAGGACGCCAGGGGGACTCCTACGAGCAGTACTTC | CASSLGRQGDSYEQYF
TRBJ2-4 | . | TRBD1 | TRBV5-1 | TGCGCCAGCAGTTGGGACAGGGGGCGAGACATTCAGTACTTC | CASSWDRGRDIQYF
TRBJ2-5 | . | . | TRBV5-6 | TGTGCCAGCAGCCAAATAAAGGACAGCTACCCGTACCAAGAGACCCAGTACTTC | CASSQIKDSYPYQETQYF
TRBJ2-5 | . | . | TRBV10-3 | TGTGCCATCAGTGATAGGGGTGGAGAGACCCAGTACTTC | CAISDRGGETQYF
TRBJ2-1 | few | TRBD1 | TRBV6-1 | TGTGCCAGCAGTGAAGCGCCCGGACAGGGGAGCAATGAGCAGTTCTTC | CASSEAPGQGSNEQFF
TRBJ2-3 | few | . | TRBV7-6 | TGTGCCAGCAGCTTAGGAGCATCGTCCATTTTCGCAGATACGCAGTATTTT | CASSLGASSIFADTQYF
TRBJ2-7 | . | . | TRBV7-9 | TGTGCCAGCAGCTTAAGTTATGGGCTCCAGGATGCCTACGAGCAGTACTTC | CASSLSYGLQDAYEQYF
TRBJ1-1 | . | . | TRBV7-8 | TGTGCCAGCAGCTTATCGTCGAGGAACACTGAAGCTTTCTTT | CASSLSSRNTEAFF
TRBJ2-7 | . | . | TRBV27 | TGTGCCAGCAGGCGGGGTACAGGGGACGAGCAGTACTTC | CASRRGTGDEQYF
TRBJ2-2 | . | TRBD2 | TRBV28 | TGTGCCAGCAGCCTAGGACTAGCGCAGAACACCGGGGAGCTGTTTTTT | CASSLGLAQNTGELFF
TRBJ2-1 | once | TRBD2 | TRBV28 | TGTGCCAGCATACAGCGGGAGGGTACAGGGGAGCAGTTCTTC | CASIQREGTGEQFF
TRBJ2-1 | . | TRBD1 | TRBV7-6 | TGTGCCAGCATCTCCGAGGGGGCTAGTGAGCAGTTCTTC | CASISEGASEQFF
TRBJ1-2 | . | . | TRBV7-2 | TGTGCCAGCAGCTTAGCGCAGGGGATGCAACTCTTC | CASSLAQGMQLF
TRBJ1-5 | . | . | TRBV5-1 | TGCGCCAGCAGCTTCGATGGCGGTGGAAATCAGCCCCAGCATTTT | CASSFDGGGNQPQHF
TRBJ2-7 | . | . | TRBV19 | TGTGCCAGTAGTACGACTGGCACAGGTCCCCGTGGCGAGCAGTACTTC | CASSTTGTGPRGEQYF
TRBJ2-3 | few | . | TRBV5-4 | TGTGCCAGCAGCTTGACATGGACTAGCACAGATACGCAGTATTTT | CASSLTWTSTDTQYF
TRBJ1-5 | . | . | TRBV7-2 | TGTGCCAGCAGCTTACAGGGCGATCAGCCCCAGCATTTT | CASSLQGDQPQHF
TRBJ1-5 | few | . | TRBV7-9 | TGTGCCAGCAGCCCAGACAAAGCAAGCAATCAGCCCCAGCATTTT | CASSPDKASNQPQHF
TRBJ2-5 | . | . | TRBV7-2 | TGTGCCAGCAGCTTAGCGATTGGGGCTGGCCAAGAGACCCAGTACTTC | CASSLAIGAGQETQYF
TRBJ2-5 | . | . | TRBV7-2 | TGTGCCAGCCGGACTGGGTCATCAATGGAGACCCAGTACTTC | CASRTGSSMETQYF
TRBJ2-5 | . | . | TRBV6-6 | TGTGCCAGCCATAAACAGGGAGAAGAGACCCAGTACTTC | CASHKQGEETQYF
TRBJ2-7 | . | TRBD1 | TRBV28 | TGTGCCAGCAGTTCCACCGGGACAGGGCACTACGAGCAGTACTTC | CASSSTGTGHYEQYF
TRBJ1-1 | . | . | TRBV5-1 | TGCGCCAGCAGCTTGGTAGTAGGGGCCAGCTCGAACACTGAAGCTTTCTTT | CASSLVVGASSNTEAFF
TRBJ2-2 | . | . | TRBV4-3 | TGCGCCAGCAGCCAACGTCTAGCGTTTGAAGGGGAGCTGTTTTTT | CASSQRLAFEGELFF
TRBJ2-3 | . | . | TRBV7-8 | TGTGCCAGCAGCACCAGACAGGGCACAGATACGCAGTATTTT | CASSTRQGTDTQYF
TRBJ2-1 | . | . | TRBV9 | TGTGCCAGCAGCGCCCGGGACTTTGCGTACAATGAGCAGTTCTTC | CASSARDFAYNEQFF
TRBJ2-3 | . | . | TRBV6-5 | TGTGCCAGCAGTTACGCGGCTACCACAGATACGCAGTATTTT | CASSYAATTDTQYF
TRBJ2-1 | . | . | TRBV21-1 | TGTGCCAGCAGCAATTTCGTGGCCGTTTACAATGAGCAGTTCTTC | CASSNFVAVYNEQFF